The following is a T cell receptor beta chain sequence with its context. As yet, its antigen is unknown. The data originate from a study of T cell repertoires in cytomegalovirus infection. Looking at the study overall: From public TCR beta signatures came an indication of both CMV infection and matching HLA type.

TCRdb called the reads again in MiXCR, with one record for every CDR3 protein. The sample contains 650,000 to 850,000 distinct CDR3 sequences, 25% to 35% of which appear only once. The CDR3 length is 11 residues. Germline-derived CDR1 and CDR2 are SNHLY and FYNNEI. V dropped 4 bases and J dropped 6 bases, with 7 bases sitting between them. Study observations and caveats: HLA-C-restricted CMV clonotypes gave the most frequent clonotype in two of eight donors.

J is TRBJ2-7 and V is TRBV2; D might be TRBD2 (6 bases). The TCR sequence derives from a human donor in good health (CMV status not recorded). Some clones in this sample may be carry-over from other donors' samples. Sequencing was performed on cultured CD8+ T cells from PBMCs, taken from culture after CMV antigen stimulation. The CDR3 coding sequence is TGTGCCAGCAGTGGGGGACTCGAGCAGTACTTC. It codes for CASSGGLEQYF. Full variable domain (outside the CDR3, taken from reference TRBV2 and TRBJ2-7): EPEVTQTPSHQVTQMGQEVILRCVPISNHLYFYWYRQILGQKVEFLVSFYNNEISEKSEIFDDQFSVERPDGSNFTLKIRSTKLEDSAMYFCASSGGLEQYFGPGTRLTVT.